This is a list of T cell receptor beta chains from one sample in a study of blood T cell repertoires in COVID-19. Sequencing used immunoSEQ multiplex PCR; TCRdb keeps in-frame clones, though not all of them. This table has around 310,000 clones, approximately 88% appearing once. Sequencing was done on a sample of PBMCs or T cells enriched from blood (not recorded which). Receptors were obtained from a man aged 30 to 45 who had recovered from COVID-19. Both conserved end residues are part of each CDR3. The D gene is left open where the match is weak. For some rows the clone size is stated as once, few or many, or as a class when expanded; others skip it.

-	TRBV13	TRBJ2-7	TRBD2	TGTGCCAGCAGCTTGCGGGGGAACGACTACGAGCAGTACTTC	CASSLRGNDYEQYF
-	TRBV19	TRBJ1-1	-	TGTGCCAGTAGTCTACGATACTCAAACACTGAAGCTTTCTTT	CASSLRYSNTEAFF
-	TRBV7-9	TRBJ1-2	-	TGTGCCAGCAGCTTTGGGCGGGACGGCTACACCTTC	CASSFGRDGYTF
-	TRBV7-9	TRBJ2-5	TRBD2	TGTGCCAGCAGCTTGAGGACTAGCGGGGGAGAGACCCAGTACTTC	CASSLRTSGGETQYF
-	TRBV15	TRBJ1-2	TRBD1	TGTGCCACCAGCCCTGAGACAGGGCTTAACTATGGCTACACCTTC	CATSPETGLNYGYTF
-	TRBV5-6	TRBJ2-5	TRBD2	TGTGCCAGCAGTTCCGCGGGACTAGCGGGGGGAGAGACCCAGTACTTC	CASSSAGLAGGETQYF
-	TRBV19	TRBJ1-5	-	TGTGCCAGTAGTATCTACCCTTATAGCAATCAGCCCCAGCATTTT	CASSIYPYSNQPQHF
-	TRBV7-2	TRBJ2-3	TRBD2	TGTGCCAGCAGCCCCTCCGGGAGGCCAGATACGCAGTATTTT	CASSPSGRPDTQYF
-	TRBV19	TRBJ2-7	-	TGTGCCAGTAGTATAGGACAGGCCGGGACCGACGAGCAGTACTTC	CASSIGQAGTDEQYF
once	TRBV11-2	TRBJ2-3	TRBD2	TGTGCCAGCAGCTTGGGACTAGCGGGCGACTTCACAGATACGCAGTATTTT	CASSLGLAGDFTDTQYF
-	TRBV4-1	TRBJ2-3	TRBD2	TGCGCCAGCCGCCCGCTAGCGGGGGCTCCTTCCGTAGATACGCAGTATTTT	CASRPLAGAPSVDTQYF
-	TRBV20-1	TRBJ1-1	-	TGCAGTGCTAGTGGCCAGTCGAACACTGAAGCTTTCTTT	CSASGQSNTEAFF
-	TRBV13	TRBJ2-5	TRBD1	TGTGCCAGCAGCTTGGACAGGGAAGAGACCCAGTACTTC	CASSLDREETQYF
-	TRBV28	TRBJ1-2	-	TGTGCCAGCAGTTCGACAGTGGATTATTACTATGGCTACACCTTC	CASSSTVDYYYGYTF
-	TRBV4-2	TRBJ2-5	TRBD1	TGTGCCAGCAGCCAAGACGGGACAGGGAAAGAGACCCAGTACTTC	CASSQDGTGKETQYF
-	TRBV28	TRBJ2-5	TRBD1	TGTGCCAGCACCCTGGGACAGCGTGGAGAGACCCAGTACTTC	CASTLGQRGETQYF